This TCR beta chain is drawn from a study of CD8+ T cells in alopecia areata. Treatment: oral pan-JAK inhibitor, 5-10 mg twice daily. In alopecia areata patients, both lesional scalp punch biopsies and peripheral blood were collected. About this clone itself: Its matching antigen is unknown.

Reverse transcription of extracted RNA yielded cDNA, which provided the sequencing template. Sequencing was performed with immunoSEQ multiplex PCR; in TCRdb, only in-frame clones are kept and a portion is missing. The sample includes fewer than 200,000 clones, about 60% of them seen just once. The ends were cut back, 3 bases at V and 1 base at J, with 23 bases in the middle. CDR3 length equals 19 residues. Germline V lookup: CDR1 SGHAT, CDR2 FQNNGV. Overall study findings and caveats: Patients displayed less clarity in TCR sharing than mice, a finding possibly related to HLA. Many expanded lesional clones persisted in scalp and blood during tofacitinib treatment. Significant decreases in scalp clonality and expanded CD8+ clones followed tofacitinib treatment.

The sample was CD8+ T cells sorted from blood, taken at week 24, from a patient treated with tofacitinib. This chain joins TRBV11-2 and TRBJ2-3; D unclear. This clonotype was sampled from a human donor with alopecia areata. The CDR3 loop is CASSFPGSSIMFRTDTQYF. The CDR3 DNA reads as TGTGCCAGCAGCTTTCCCGGCAGTAGTATAATGTTCCGCACAGATACGCAGTATTTT.